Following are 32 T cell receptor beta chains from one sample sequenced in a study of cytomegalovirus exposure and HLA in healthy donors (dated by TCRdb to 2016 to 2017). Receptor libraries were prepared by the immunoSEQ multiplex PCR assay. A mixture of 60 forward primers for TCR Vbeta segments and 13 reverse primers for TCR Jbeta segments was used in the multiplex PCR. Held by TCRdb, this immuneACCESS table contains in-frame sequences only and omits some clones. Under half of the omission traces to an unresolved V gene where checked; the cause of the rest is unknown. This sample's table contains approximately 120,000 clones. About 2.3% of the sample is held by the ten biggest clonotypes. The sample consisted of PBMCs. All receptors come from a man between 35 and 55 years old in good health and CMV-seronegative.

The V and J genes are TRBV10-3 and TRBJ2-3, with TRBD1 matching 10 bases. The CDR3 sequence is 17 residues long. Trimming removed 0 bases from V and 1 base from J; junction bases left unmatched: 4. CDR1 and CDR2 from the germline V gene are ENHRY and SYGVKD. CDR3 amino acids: CAISESGTGVGTDTQYF. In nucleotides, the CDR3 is TGTGCCATCAGTGAGTCCGGGACAGGGGTAGGCACAGATACGCAGTATTTT.

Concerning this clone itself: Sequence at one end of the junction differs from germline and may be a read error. The CDR3: CASSFTGVETQYF. DNA of the CDR3: TGTGCTAGCAGCTTTACAGGGGTAGAGACCCAGTACTTC. The chain has TRBV7-7 and TRBJ2-5; 7 positions match TRBD1. The CDR3 length is 13 residues. Looked up from germline, CDR1 is SSHAT and CDR2 is FNYEAQ (reference sequence).

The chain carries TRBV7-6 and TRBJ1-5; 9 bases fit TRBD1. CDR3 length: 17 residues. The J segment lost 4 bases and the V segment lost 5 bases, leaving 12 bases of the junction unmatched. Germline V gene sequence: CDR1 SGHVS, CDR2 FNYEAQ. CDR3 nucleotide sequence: TGTGCCAGCAGCCCGTCGGGACAGGGCAAAGGGAATCAGCCCCAGCATTTT. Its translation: CASSPSGQGKGNQPQHF.

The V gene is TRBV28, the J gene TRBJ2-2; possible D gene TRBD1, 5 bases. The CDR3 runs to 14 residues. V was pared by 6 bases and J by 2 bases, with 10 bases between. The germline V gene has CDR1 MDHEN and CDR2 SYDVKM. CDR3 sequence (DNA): TGTGCCAGCAGAGGGGCTAGAAACACCGGGGAGCTGTTTTTT. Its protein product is CASRGARNTGELFF.

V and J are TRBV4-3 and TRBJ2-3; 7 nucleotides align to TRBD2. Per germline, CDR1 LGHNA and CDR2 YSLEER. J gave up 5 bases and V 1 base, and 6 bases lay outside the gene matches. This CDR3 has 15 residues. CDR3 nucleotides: TGCGCCAGCAGCCAAGGTCCTAGCGGAAAAGATACGCAGTATTTT. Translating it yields CASSQGPSGKDTQYF.

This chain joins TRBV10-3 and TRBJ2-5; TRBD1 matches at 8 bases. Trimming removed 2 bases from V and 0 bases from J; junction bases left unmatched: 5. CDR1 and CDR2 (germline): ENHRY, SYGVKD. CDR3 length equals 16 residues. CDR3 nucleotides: TGTGCCATCAGTGAGCTGGACAGGGACAACCAAGAGACCCAGTACTTC. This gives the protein CAISELDRDNQETQYF.

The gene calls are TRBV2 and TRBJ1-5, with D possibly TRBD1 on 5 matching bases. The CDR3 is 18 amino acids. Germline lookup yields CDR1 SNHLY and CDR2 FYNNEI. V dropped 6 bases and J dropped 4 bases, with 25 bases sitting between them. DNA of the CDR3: TGTGCCAGCAGCACGGAATCCGGACAAGACAGAAATAATCAGCCCCAGCATTTT. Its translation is CASSTESGQDRNNQPQHF.

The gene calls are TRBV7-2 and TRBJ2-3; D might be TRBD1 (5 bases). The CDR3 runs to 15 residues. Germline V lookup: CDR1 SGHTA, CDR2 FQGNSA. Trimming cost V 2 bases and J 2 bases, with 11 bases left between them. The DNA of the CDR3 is TGTGCCAGCAGCTTAAGGGGCAGACTCACAGATACGCAGTATTTT. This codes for CASSLRGRLTDTQYF.

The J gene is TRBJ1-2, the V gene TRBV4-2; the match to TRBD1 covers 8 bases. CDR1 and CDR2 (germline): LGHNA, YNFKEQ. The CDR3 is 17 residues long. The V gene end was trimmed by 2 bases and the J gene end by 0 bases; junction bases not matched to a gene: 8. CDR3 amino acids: CASSQFDRGLANYGYTF. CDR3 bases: TGTGCCAGCAGCCAATTCGACAGGGGTTTAGCTAACTATGGCTACACCTTC.

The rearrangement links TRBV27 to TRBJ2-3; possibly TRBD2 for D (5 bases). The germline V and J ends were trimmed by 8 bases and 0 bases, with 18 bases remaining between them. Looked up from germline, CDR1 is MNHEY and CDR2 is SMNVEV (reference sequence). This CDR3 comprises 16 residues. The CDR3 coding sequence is TGTGCCAGCCGTCGTTCGGGTAGCGCGAGCACAGATACGCAGTATTTT. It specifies CASRRSGSASTDTQYF.

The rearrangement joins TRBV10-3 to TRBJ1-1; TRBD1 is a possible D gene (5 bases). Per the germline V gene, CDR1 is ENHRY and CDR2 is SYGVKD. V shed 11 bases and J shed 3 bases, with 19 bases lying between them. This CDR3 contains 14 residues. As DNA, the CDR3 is TGTGCCTCCTCTAAGGCAGGGAGGGACACTGAAGCTTTCTTT. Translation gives CASSKAGRDTEAFF.

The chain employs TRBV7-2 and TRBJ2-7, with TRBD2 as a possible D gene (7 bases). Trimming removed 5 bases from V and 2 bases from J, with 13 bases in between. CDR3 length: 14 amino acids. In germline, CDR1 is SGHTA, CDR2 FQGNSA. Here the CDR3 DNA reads TGTGCCAGCAGCCGAGGGGGGGGAGCCTACGAGCAGTACTTC. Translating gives CASSRGGGAYEQYF.

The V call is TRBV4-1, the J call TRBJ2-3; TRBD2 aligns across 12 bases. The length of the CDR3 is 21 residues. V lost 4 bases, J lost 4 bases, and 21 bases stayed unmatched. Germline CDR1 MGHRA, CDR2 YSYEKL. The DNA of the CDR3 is TGCGCCAGCAGCCTTCCTTCCGGGACTAGCGGGTGGGGGGGCGGACCAGATACGCAGTATTTT. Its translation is CASSLPSGTSGWGGGPDTQYF.

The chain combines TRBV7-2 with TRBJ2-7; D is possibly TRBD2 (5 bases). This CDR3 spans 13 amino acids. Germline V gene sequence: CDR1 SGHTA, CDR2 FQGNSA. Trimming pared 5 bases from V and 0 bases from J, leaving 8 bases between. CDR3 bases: TGTGCCAGCAGCGAGGGCTCCTCCTACGAGCAGTACTTC. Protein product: CASSEGSSYEQYF.

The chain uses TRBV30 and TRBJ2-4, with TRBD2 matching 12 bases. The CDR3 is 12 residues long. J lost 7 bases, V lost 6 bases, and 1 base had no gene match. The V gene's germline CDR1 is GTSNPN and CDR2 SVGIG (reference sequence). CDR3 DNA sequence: TGTGCCTGCGGGACTAGCGGGAACATTCAGTACTTC. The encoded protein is CACGTSGNIQYF.

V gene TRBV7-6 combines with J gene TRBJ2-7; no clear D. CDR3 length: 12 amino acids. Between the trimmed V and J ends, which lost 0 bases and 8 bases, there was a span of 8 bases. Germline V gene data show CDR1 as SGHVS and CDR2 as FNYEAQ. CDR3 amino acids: CASSLAGYQQYF. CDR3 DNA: TGTGCCAGCAGCTTAGCCGGGTACCAGCAGTACTTC.

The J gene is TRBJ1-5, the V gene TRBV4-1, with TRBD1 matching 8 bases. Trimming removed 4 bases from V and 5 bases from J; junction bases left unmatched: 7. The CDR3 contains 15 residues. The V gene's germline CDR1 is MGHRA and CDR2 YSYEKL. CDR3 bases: TGCGCCAGCAGCCCCGGGACAGGTCTTCATCAGCCCCAGCATTTT. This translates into CASSPGTGLHQPQHF.

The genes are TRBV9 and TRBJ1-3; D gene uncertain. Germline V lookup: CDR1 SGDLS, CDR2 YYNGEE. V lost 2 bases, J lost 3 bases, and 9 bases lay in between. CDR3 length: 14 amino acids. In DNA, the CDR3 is TGTGCCAGCAGCGTCGACGCTAGTGGAAACACCATATATTTT. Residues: CASSVDASGNTIYF.

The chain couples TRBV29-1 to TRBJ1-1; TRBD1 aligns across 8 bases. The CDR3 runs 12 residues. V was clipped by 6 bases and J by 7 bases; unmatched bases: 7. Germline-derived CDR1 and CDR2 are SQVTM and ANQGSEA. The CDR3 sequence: CSVGGQGREAFF. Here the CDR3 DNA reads TGCAGCGTCGGTGGACAGGGCCGTGAAGCTTTCTTT. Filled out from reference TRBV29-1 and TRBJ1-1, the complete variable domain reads SAVISQKPSRDICQRGTSLTIQCQVDSQVTMMFWYRQQPGQSLTLIATANQGSEATYESGFVIDKFPISRPNLTFSTLTVSNMSPEDSSIYLCSVGGQGREAFFGQGTRLTVV.

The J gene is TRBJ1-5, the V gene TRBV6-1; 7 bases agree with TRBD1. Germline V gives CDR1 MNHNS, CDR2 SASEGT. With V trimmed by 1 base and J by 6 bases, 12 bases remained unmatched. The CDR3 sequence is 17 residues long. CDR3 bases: TGTGCCAGCAGTGAAGAGTATGGAGGGGGACAGATTCAGCCCCAGCATTTT. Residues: CASSEEYGGGQIQPQHF.

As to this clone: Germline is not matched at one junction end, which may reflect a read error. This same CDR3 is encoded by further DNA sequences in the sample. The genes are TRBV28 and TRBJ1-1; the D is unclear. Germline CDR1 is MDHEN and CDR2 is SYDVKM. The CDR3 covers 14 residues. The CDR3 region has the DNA TGTGCCAGCAGTTTCTCCCTGTCGAGCACTGAGGCTTTCTTT. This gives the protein CASSFSLSSTEAFF.

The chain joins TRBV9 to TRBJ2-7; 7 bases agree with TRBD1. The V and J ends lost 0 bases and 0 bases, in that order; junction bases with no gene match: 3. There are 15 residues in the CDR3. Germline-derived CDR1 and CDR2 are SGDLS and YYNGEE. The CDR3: CASSVGTGNSYEQYF. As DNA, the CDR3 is TGTGCCAGCAGCGTAGGGACAGGCAACTCCTACGAGCAGTACTTC.

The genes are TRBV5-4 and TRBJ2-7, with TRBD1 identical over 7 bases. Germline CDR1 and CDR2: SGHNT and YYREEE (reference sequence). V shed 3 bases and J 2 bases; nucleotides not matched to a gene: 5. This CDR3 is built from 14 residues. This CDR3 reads CASSSGRGPYEQYF. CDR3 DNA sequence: TGTGCCAGCAGCTCGGGAAGGGGGCCCTACGAGCAGTACTTC.

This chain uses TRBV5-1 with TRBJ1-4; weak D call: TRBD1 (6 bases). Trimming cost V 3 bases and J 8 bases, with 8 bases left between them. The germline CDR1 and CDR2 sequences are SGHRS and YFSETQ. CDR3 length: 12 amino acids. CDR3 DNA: TGCGCCAGCAGCTACGACAGGGAAAAACTGTTTTTT. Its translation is CASSYDREKLFF.

The DNA of the CDR3 is TGTGCCAGCAGTGAAGGGAGGGCAGGGACCTACGAGCAGTACTTC. The encoded protein is CASSEGRAGTYEQYF. The chain uses TRBV2 and TRBJ2-7; a possible D gene is TRBD2 (6 bases). Germline CDR1 and CDR2: SNHLY and FYNNEI. CDR3 length: 15 residues. With 1 base removed from V and 2 bases from J, the gap between germline ends came to 12 bases.

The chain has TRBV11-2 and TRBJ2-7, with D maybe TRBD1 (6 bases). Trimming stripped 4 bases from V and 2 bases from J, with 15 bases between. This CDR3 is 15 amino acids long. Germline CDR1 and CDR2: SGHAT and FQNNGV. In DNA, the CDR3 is TGTGCCAGCAGCTCCCTGACAGGCACAGCCTACGAGCAGTACTTC. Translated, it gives CASSSLTGTAYEQYF.

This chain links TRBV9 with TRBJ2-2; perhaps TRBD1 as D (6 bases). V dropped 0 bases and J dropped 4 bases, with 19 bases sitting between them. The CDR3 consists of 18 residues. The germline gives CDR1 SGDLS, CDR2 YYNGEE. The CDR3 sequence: CASSVEPLRGGSTGELFF. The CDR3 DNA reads TGTGCCAGCAGCGTAGAGCCCCTACGTGGGGGCAGCACCGGGGAGCTGTTTTTT.

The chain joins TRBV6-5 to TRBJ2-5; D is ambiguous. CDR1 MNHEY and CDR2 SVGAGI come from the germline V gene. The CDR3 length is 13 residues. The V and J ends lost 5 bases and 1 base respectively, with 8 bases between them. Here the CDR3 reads CASSRRGQETQYF. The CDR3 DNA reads TGTGCCAGCAGTAGACGAGGCCAAGAGACCCAGTACTTC.

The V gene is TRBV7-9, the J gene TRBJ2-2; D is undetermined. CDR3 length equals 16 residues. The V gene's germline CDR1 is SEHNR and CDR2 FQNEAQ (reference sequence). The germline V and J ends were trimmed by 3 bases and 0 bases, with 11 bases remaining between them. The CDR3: CASSLVTTANTGELFF. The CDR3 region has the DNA TGTGCCAGCAGCTTGGTCACCACGGCGAACACCGGGGAGCTGTTTTTT.

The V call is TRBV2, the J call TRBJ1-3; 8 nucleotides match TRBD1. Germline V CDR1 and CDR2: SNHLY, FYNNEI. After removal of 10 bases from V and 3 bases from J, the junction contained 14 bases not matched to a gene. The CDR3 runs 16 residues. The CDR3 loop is CAIFTSRDRHGNTIYF. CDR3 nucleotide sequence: TGTGCCATCTTCACGTCCCGGGACAGGCATGGAAACACCATATATTTT. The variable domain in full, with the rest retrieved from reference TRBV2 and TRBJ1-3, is EPEVTQTPSHQVTQMGQEVILRCVPISNHLYFYWYRQILGQKVEFLVSFYNNEISEKSEIFDDQFSVERPDGSNFTLKIRSTKLEDSAMYFCAIFTSRDRHGNTIYFGEGSWLTVV.

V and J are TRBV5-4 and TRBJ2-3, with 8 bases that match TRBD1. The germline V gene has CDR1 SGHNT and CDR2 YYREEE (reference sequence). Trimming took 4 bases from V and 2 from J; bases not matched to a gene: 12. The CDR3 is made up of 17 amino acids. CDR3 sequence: CASSQGAPGPHTDTQYF. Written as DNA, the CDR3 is TGTGCCAGCAGCCAGGGGGCCCCGGGGCCCCACACAGATACGCAGTATTTT.

Here the CDR3 DNA reads TGTGCCAGCAGTGACAGGGCCGAGCAGTACTTC. This encodes CASSDRAEQYF. This sequence joins TRBV28 and TRBJ2-7; 7 bases align to TRBD1. With V trimmed by 5 bases and J by 6 bases, 1 base remained unmatched. Germline V gene sequence: CDR1 MDHEN, CDR2 SYDVKM. The CDR3 is 11 amino acids.